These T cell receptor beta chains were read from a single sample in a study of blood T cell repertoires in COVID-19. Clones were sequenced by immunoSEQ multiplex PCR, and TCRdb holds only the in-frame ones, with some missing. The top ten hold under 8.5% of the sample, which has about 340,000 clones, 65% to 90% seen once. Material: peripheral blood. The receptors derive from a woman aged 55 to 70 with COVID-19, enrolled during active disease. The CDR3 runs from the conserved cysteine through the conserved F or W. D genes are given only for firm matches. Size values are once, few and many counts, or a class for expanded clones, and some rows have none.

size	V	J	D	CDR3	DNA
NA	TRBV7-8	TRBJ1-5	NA	CASSLAQGRDNQPQHF	TGTGCCAGCAGCTTAGCACAGGGAAGAGACAATCAGCCCCAGCATTTT
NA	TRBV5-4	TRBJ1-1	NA	CASRVTGINTEAFF	TGTGCCAGCCGAGTGACAGGAATAAACACTGAAGCTTTCTTT
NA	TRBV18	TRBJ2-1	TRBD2	CASSPGLAGGRLFNEQFF	TGTGCCAGCTCACCAGGCCTAGCGGGGGGTCGACTTTTCAATGAGCAGTTCTTC
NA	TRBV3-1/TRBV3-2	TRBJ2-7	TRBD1	CASRLNRGAYEQYF	TGTGCCAGCAGACTAAACAGGGGGGCATACGAGCAGTACTTC
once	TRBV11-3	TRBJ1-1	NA	CASSPGGNTEAFF	TGTGCCAGCAGCCCAGGTGGGAACACTGAAGCTTTCTTT
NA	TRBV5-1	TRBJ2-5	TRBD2	CASSLGGGQTQYF	TGCGCCAGCAGCTTGGGCGGGGGGCAGACCCAGTACTTC
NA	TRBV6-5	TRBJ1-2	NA	CASTGTYYGYTF	TGTGCCAGCACCGGGACTTACTATGGCTACACCTTC
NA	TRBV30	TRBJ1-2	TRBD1	CAWSRDRGRQGGYTF	TGTGCCTGGAGCCGGGACAGGGGCCGCCAAGGTGGCTACACCTTC
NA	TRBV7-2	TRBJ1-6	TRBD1	CASQPGEGTGNSPLHF	TGTGCCAGCCAGCCGGGGGAGGGGACAGGGAATTCACCCCTCCACTTT
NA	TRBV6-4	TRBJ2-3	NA	CASSEDVAGGADTQYF	TGTGCCAGCAGTGAAGACGTTGCGGGCGGGGCAGATACGCAGTATTTT
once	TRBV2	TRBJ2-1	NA	CASTDSAAVYNEQFF	TGTGCCAGCACCGATAGCGCCGCAGTATACAATGAGCAGTTCTTC
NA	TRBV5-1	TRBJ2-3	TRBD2	CASSLRASGIRTDTQYF	TGCGCCAGCAGCTTGCGGGCTAGCGGGATCCGCACAGATACGCAGTATTTT
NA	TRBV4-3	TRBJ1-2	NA	CASSPTFQDRIYGYTF	TGCGCCAGCAGCCCTACATTTCAGGACAGAATTTATGGCTACACCTTC
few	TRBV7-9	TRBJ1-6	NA	CASSLGIGISPLHF	TGTGCCAGCAGCTTAGGTATCGGGATTTCACCCCTCCACTTT
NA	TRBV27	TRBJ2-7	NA	CASSLNSYYEQYF	TGTGCCAGCAGTTTAAACAGTTACTACGAGCAGTACTTC
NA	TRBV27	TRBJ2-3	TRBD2	CASSTPLAGRDTQYF	TGTGCCAGCAGTACCCCCCTAGCGGGTCGAGATACGCAGTATTTT
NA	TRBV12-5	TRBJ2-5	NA	CASGLATTEGGGLKTQYF	TGTGCTAGTGGTTTGGCTACAACTGAGGGGGGGGGCCTGAAGACCCAGTACTTC
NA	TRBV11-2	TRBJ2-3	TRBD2	CASSLLAGGMYTQYF	TGTGCCAGCAGCCTACTAGCGGGGGGGATGTATACGCAGTATTTT
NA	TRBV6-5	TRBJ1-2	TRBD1	CASRGQGVNYGYTF	TGTGCCAGCAGGGGACAGGGCGTTAACTATGGCTACACCTTC
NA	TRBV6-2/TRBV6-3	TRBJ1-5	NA	CASSYLLDSNQPQHF	TGTGCCAGCAGTTACCTACTAGATAGCAATCAGCCCCAGCATTTT
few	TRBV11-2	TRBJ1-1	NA	CASSLAGGDWAFF	TGTGCCAGCAGCTTAGCGGGGGGGGACTGGGCTTTCTTT
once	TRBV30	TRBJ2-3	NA	CAWGVYSTDTQYF	TGTGCCTGGGGGGTCTACAGCACAGATACGCAGTATTTT
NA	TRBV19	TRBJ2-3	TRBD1	CASSRQGETSTDTQYF	TGTGCCAGTAGCCGACAGGGGGAAACTAGCACAGATACGCAGTATTTT
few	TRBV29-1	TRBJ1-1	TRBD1	CSVDKGAHTEAFF	TGCAGCGTTGACAAGGGGGCACACACTGAAGCTTTCTTT
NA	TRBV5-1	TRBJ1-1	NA	CASSFGQTTEAFF	TGCGCCAGCAGCTTTGGACAGACCACTGAAGCTTTCTTT
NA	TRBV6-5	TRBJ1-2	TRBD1	CASSTGGVIYGYTF	TGTGCCAGCAGTACAGGGGGCGTTATTTATGGCTACACCTTC
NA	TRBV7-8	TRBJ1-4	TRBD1	CASSLHPSRDSNEKLFF	TGTGCCAGCAGCCTCCACCCCTCCAGGGACAGTAATGAAAAACTGTTTTTT
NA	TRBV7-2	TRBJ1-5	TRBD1	CASSLQGAYARQPQHF	TGTGCCAGCAGCTTACAGGGGGCATATGCGAGGCAGCCCCAGCATTTT
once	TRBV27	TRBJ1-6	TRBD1	CASRTGTENSPLHF	TGTGCCAGCAGAACCGGGACAGAAAATTCACCCCTCCACTTT
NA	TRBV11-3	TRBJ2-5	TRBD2	CASSFGTKVQETQYF	TGTGCCAGCAGCTTCGGGACTAAAGTTCAAGAGACCCAGTACTTC
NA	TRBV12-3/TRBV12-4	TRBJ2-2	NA	CASRKGAGELFF	TGTGCCAGCAGGAAGGGGGCCGGGGAGCTGTTTTTT